Shown below are 24 T cell receptor beta chains from a single sample sequenced in a study of immune cell composition in non-small cell lung cancer. Sequenced by immunoSEQ multiplex PCR; TCRdb stores in-frame clones only, minus some. The sample has around 15,000 clones; about three quarters are singletons. Normal lung was sampled as far from the tumour as possible, at least 3 cm. These data were likewise used in another study, on CD4 T cells in lung cancer.

The sample was non-adjacent lung tissue. Every receptor here comes from a human donor with non-small cell lung cancer.

This chain links TRBV4-3 with TRBJ1-2; no firm D call. Germline-derived CDR1 and CDR2 are LGHNA and YSLEER. The CDR3 extends over 14 amino acids. V was cut by 5 bases and J by 11 bases, with 21 bases left in between. The CDR3 reads CASSSRPGTQSYTF. In DNA form, the CDR3 reads TGCGCCAGCAGCTCACGACCGGGCACACAATCTTACACCTTC.

This sequence joins TRBV7-8 and TRBJ2-5, with 9 bases that match TRBD1. CDR3 length: 15 amino acids. The V and J ends lost 1 base and 2 bases, in that order; junction bases with no gene match: 2. The germline V gene encodes CDR1 SGHVS and CDR2 FQNEAQ. CDR3 loop: CASSLETGGQETQYF. CDR3 in DNA: TGTGCCAGCAGCTTAGAGACAGGGGGACAAGAGACCCAGTACTTC.

V and J are TRBV6-6 and TRBJ1-5, with unresolved D. Trimming shortened V by 5 bases and J by 3 bases, and 11 bases separated the two germline ends. From germline, CDR1 is MNHNY and CDR2 SVGAGI (reference sequence). The CDR3 is 14 amino acids. DNA for the CDR3: TGTGCCAGCAGTGCAGCGGACTCCAATCAGCCCCAGCATTTT. It specifies CASSAADSNQPQHF.

The chain has TRBV10-2 and TRBJ2-5, with a possible D match to TRBD1 (5 bases). The V end lost 2 bases, the J end lost 4 bases, and 5 bases lay between the germline ends. Germline CDR1 WSHSY, CDR2 SAAADI. The CDR3 has 12 amino acids. Here the CDR3 reads CASSEQGETQYF. The CDR3 nucleotides read TGCGCCAGCAGTGAGCAGGGAGAGACCCAGTACTTC.

CDR3: CASSSPRAEAFF. CDR3 nucleotides: TGTGCCAGCAGCTCCCCGAGGGCAGAAGCTTTCTTT. This chain links TRBV11-3 with TRBJ1-1; no definite D call. The CDR3 is 12 amino acids. CDR1 is SGHNT and CDR2 is YENEEA in the germline V gene. V shed 4 bases and J shed 8 bases, with 11 bases lying between them.

This clone was recorded once. The rearrangement uses TRBV5-1 and TRBJ2-3; possible D gene TRBD2, 7 bases. Germline CDR1 reads SGHRS; CDR2 reads YFSETQ. Trimming took 4 bases from V and 0 from J, leaving 15 bases between them. This CDR3 is 16 amino acids long. DNA for the CDR3: TGCGCCAGCAGCATAGGGCGGGGGCCTAGCACAGATACGCAGTATTTT. Translated, it gives CASSIGRGPSTDTQYF.

CDR3 nucleotide sequence: TGTGCCAGCAGCCCAACCGGGACCTTTAACACTGAAGCTTTCTTT. Protein product: CASSPTGTFNTEAFF. The chain carries TRBV7-2 and TRBJ1-1, with D possibly matching TRBD1 (5 bases). Germline CDR1 and CDR2: SGHTA and FQGNSA. CDR3 length: 15 amino acids. Between the trimmed V and J ends, which lost 5 bases and 2 bases, there was a span of 15 bases.

V is TRBV5-1 and J is TRBJ2-3, with 8 bases identical to TRBD2. Trimming took 0 bases from V and 2 from J; bases not matched to a gene: 5. CDR3 length: 16 residues. Germline V gene lookup returns CDR1 SGHRS and CDR2 YFSETQ. The CDR3 reads CASSLGSSGFTDTQYF. The DNA of the CDR3 is TGCGCCAGCAGCTTGGGCTCTAGCGGGTTCACAGATACGCAGTATTTT.

This chain connects TRBV7-2 to TRBJ2-2; D gene ambiguous. This CDR3 comprises 16 residues. V dropped 3 bases and J dropped 5 bases, with 16 bases sitting between them. Per the germline V gene, CDR1 is SGHTA and CDR2 is FQGNSA. The CDR3 loop reads CASSFRQPTLTGELFF. CDR3 DNA sequence: TGTGCCAGCAGCTTTCGGCAGCCTACCCTTACCGGGGAGCTGTTTTTT. Supplemented by reference TRBV7-2 and TRBJ2-2, the full variable domain reads GAGVSQSPSNKVTEKGKDVELRCDPISGHTALYWYRQSLGQGLEFLIYFQGNSAPDKSGLPSDRFSAERTGGSVSTLTIQRTQQEDSAVYLCASSFRQPTLTGELFFGEGSRLTVL.

This chain links TRBV6-6 with TRBJ2-1; no definite D call. CDR1 and CDR2 (germline): MNHNY, SVGAGI (reference sequence). Trimming left V 2 bases short and J 8 bases short, with 10 bases between. The CDR3 has 13 amino acids. Here the CDR3 reads CASSYPNTDEQFF. CDR3 DNA: TGTGCCAGCAGTTACCCGAATACGGATGAGCAGTTCTTC.

This clone showed up just a few times. An end of the junction does not agree with germline; a read error may underlie this. The rearrangement uses TRBV25-1 and TRBJ1-2; a weak D match, TRBD1 (6 bases). Germline CDR1 MGHDK, CDR2 SYGVNS. The CDR3 totals 11 residues. Written as DNA, the CDR3 is TGTGCCAGCAGTGTACGGGACACGTTGCATTTC. Amino acids: CASSVRDTLHF.

The chain joins TRBV6-5 to TRBJ1-2; D is perhaps TRBD1 (5 bases). The CDR3 is 11 amino acids. Germline V gene data show CDR1 as MNHEY and CDR2 as SVGAGI. V was trimmed by 3 bases and J by 9 bases, leaving 8 bases between them. The CDR3 bases are TGTGCCAGCAGTTATCAGGGAAGCTACACCTTC. Translating it yields CASSYQGSYTF.

The chain recombines TRBV6-4 with TRBJ1-2; D call uncertain. The V gene's germline CDR1 is MRHNA and CDR2 SNTAGT. Trimming took off 6 bases at V and 9 bases at J, with 23 bases between the two ends. The CDR3 totals 15 residues. The CDR3 DNA reads as TGTGCCAGCAGCTTTACACCCGCTGACGGCGTGAGCTACACCTTC. Translating gives CASSFTPADGVSYTF.

The V and J genes are TRBV18 and TRBJ2-1; maybe TRBD1 (6 bases). The CDR3 is made up of 16 amino acids. Trimming shortened V by 3 bases and J by 3 bases, and 15 bases separated the two germline ends. Germline V lookup: CDR1 KGHSH, CDR2 LQKENI. CDR3 DNA: TGTGCCAGCTCACCGTTTTGGGACATGAACTACAATGAGCAGTTCTTC. This sequence encodes CASSPFWDMNYNEQFF.

The chain links TRBV18 to TRBJ2-1; 11 bases match TRBD2. Germline CDR1 reads KGHSH; CDR2 reads LQKENI. The CDR3 runs 16 residues. Germline trimming cut 2 bases from V and 7 bases from J; bases unmatched to any gene: 7. The CDR3 region has the DNA TGTGCCAGCTCACCAACCGGGACTAGCGGCCCTAATGAGCAGTTCTTC. Its protein product is CASSPTGTSGPNEQFF.

The genes are TRBV10-1 and TRBJ2-7; unclear D gene. V was pared by 5 bases and J by 3 bases, with 5 bases between. This CDR3 spans 11 amino acids. Germline V CDR1 and CDR2: WNHNN, SYGVQD (reference sequence). CDR3 region: CASSQSYEQYF. As DNA, the CDR3 is TGCGCCAGCAGTCAAAGCTACGAGCAGTACTTC.

The rearrangement links TRBV30 to TRBJ2-2; tentatively, D is TRBD2 (7 bases). Trimming took 8 bases from V and 2 from J, leaving 15 bases between them. Germline V gene sequence: CDR1 GTSNPN, CDR2 SVGIG (reference sequence). The CDR3 sequence is 14 residues long. CDR3 loop: CAGGGGVNTGELFF. The DNA of the CDR3 is TGTGCCGGGGGAGGGGGAGTTAACACCGGGGAGCTGTTTTTT.

The chain employs TRBV28 and TRBJ2-7; D possibly corresponds to TRBD1 (6 bases). CDR1 and CDR2 (germline): MDHEN, SYDVKM. V lost 7 bases and J lost 1, with 14 bases in between. The CDR3 has 14 residues. CDR3 sequence reads: CASTPGGQSYEQYF. CDR3 DNA sequence: TGTGCCAGCACCCCAGGCGGACAGTCCTACGAGCAGTACTTC.

This clone was counted only a few times. This chain connects TRBV30 to TRBJ1-5; D unresolved. CDR1 is GTSNPN, CDR2 SVGIG, per germline (reference sequence). The CDR3 consists of 13 residues. V dropped 1 base and J dropped 8 bases, with 12 bases sitting between them. The CDR3 region is CAWSEQNLEPQHF. The CDR3 DNA follows: TGTGCCTGGAGTGAGCAGAACCTTGAGCCCCAGCATTTT.

This clone was counted once. The CDR3 reads CASSLVSGTYEQYF. CDR3 DNA: TGTGCCAGCAGCTTAGTGAGCGGAACCTACGAGCAGTACTTC. V and J are TRBV13 and TRBJ2-7, with D perhaps matching TRBD2 (5 bases). V was clipped by 1 base and J by 2 bases, with 9 bases between them. CDR1 is PRHDT, CDR2 FYEKMQ, per germline (reference sequence). The CDR3 runs 14 residues. The entire variable domain, with the rest obtained from reference TRBV13 and TRBJ2-7, is as follows: AAGVIQSPRHLIKEKRETATLKCYPIPRHDTVYWYQQGPGQDPQFLISFYEKMQSDKGSIPDRFSAQQFSDYHSELNMSSLELGDSALYFCASSLVSGTYEQYFGPGTRLTVT.

The chain is built from TRBV7-2 and TRBJ2-2; weak D call: TRBD2 (5 bases). V was shortened by 5 bases and J by 3 bases, with 13 bases between the two germline ends. CDR1 is SGHTA and CDR2 is FQGNSA in the germline V gene. The CDR3 has 15 amino acids. DNA for the CDR3: TGTGCCAGCAGCCCCCGACTCGGGGACACCGGGGAGCTGTTTTTT. Amino acid sequence: CASSPRLGDTGELFF.

V usage is TRBV4-3 and J usage is TRBJ1-5; D remains unclear. Germline assignment: CDR1 LGHNA and CDR2 YSLEER. The CDR3 spans 13 residues. The V end lost 2 bases, the J end lost 7 bases, and 9 bases lay between the germline ends. CDR3 amino acids: CASSQTGNQPQHF. The CDR3 bases are TGCGCCAGCAGCCAAACCGGGAACCAGCCCCAGCATTTT.

The chain links TRBV7-6 to TRBJ2-5; possible D gene TRBD1, 6 bases. V lost 1 base, J lost 3 bases, and 6 bases lay in between. The CDR3 is 13 residues long. The germline gives CDR1 SGHVS, CDR2 FNYEAQ. The CDR3 protein is CASSLDREETQYF. The CDR3 bases are TGTGCCAGCAGCTTAGACAGGGAAGAGACCCAGTACTTC. Complete variable domain (other parts from reference TRBV7-6 and TRBJ2-5): GAGVSQSPRYKVTKRGQDVALRCDPISGHVSLYWYRQALGQGPEFLTYFNYEAQQDKSGLPNDRFSAERPEGSISTLTIQRTEQRDSAMYRCASSLDREETQYFGPGTRLLVL.

The J gene is TRBJ2-3, the V gene TRBV10-2, with 9 bases fitting TRBD2. Germline assignment: CDR1 WSHSY and CDR2 SAAADI. Germline trimming cut 11 bases from V and 5 bases from J; bases unmatched to any gene: 5. This CDR3 spans 12 amino acids. This chain's CDR3 is CAGGGARDTQYF. The CDR3 nucleotides are TGCGCCGGCGGGGGGGCTAGAGATACGCAGTATTTT.